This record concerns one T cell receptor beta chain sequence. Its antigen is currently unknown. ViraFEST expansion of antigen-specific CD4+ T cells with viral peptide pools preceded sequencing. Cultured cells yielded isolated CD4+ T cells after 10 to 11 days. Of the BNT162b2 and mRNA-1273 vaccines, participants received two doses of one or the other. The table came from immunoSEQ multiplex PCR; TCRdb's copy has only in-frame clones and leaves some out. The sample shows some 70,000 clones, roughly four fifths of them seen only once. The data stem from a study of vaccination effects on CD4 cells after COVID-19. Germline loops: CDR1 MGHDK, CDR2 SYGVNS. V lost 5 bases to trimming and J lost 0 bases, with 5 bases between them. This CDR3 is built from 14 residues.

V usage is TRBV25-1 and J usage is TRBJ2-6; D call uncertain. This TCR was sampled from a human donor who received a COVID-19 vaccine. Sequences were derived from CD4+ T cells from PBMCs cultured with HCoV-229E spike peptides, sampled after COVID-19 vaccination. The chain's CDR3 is CASSPPSGANVLTF. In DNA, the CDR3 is TGTGCCAGCAGTCCGCCCTCTGGGGCCAACGTCCTGACTTTC.